Following are 19 T cell receptor beta chains from one sample sequenced in a study of blood T cell repertoires in COVID-19. This table comes from immunoSEQ multiplex PCR, and its TCRdb copy is limited to in-frame clones, with some not included. The sample consists of 210,000 or so clones, less than 90% of them appearing once. The specimen sequenced was peripheral blood. These receptors all come from an elderly woman with active or convalescent COVID-19.

This chain joins TRBV6-1 and TRBJ1-3; the D is unclear. The V end was cut by 2 bases, the J end by 4 bases, with 9 bases between. Looked up from germline, CDR1 is MNHNS and CDR2 is SASEGT. This CDR3 has 14 amino acids. The CDR3, as DNA: TGTGCCAGCAGTGAATTTCAGTTCGGAAACACCATATATTTT. It yields the protein CASSEFQFGNTIYF.

The rearrangement uses TRBV5-4 and TRBJ2-3; the D is unclear. V lost 4 bases and J 0 bases, leaving 3 bases between the germline ends. Germline V lookup: CDR1 SGHNT, CDR2 YYREEE (reference sequence). The CDR3 sequence is 12 residues long. CDR3 sequence reads: CASSPSTDTQYF. The CDR3 nucleotides are TGTGCCAGCAGCCCTAGCACAGATACGCAGTATTTT.

This chain connects TRBV9 to TRBJ2-2; 8 positions agree with TRBD2. The CDR3 has 14 amino acids. V shed 3 bases and J 8 bases; nucleotides not matched to a gene: 6. The germline CDR1 and CDR2 sequences are SGDLS and YYNGEE. The CDR3 reads CASSAGLVRGELFF. For the CDR3, the DNA is TGTGCCAGCAGCGCGGGACTAGTAAGAGGGGAGCTGTTTTTT.

The J gene is TRBJ2-1, the V gene TRBV24-1, with D tentatively TRBD2 (6 bases). V was pared by 4 bases and J by 4 bases, with 16 bases between. Germline assignment: CDR1 KGHDR and CDR2 SFDVKD. The CDR3 extends over 16 amino acids. The CDR3 here is CATSDERASSYNEQFF. The CDR3 DNA follows: TGTGCCACCAGTGACGAGCGGGCAAGTTCATACAATGAGCAGTTCTTC.

This clone was recorded a few times. The V call is TRBV6-5, the J call TRBJ2-7; the match to TRBD1 covers 9 bases. Germline trimming cut 3 bases from V and 3 bases from J; bases unmatched to any gene: 9. There are 16 residues in the CDR3. Germline V lookup: CDR1 MNHEY, CDR2 SVGAGI. CDR3 bases: TGTGCCAGCAGTTATGTAGGGGACAGGGCGAGCTACGAGCAGTACTTC. It yields the protein CASSYVGDRASYEQYF.

The chain employs TRBV5-6 and TRBJ1-1, with D maybe TRBD1 (6 bases). Germline V gene sequence: CDR1 SGHDT, CDR2 YYEEEE. V was clipped by 3 bases and J by 5 bases, with 17 bases between them. The CDR3 has 15 amino acids. The CDR3 here is CASSSRDIGRTEAFF. In DNA, the CDR3 is TGTGCCAGCAGCTCCCGGGACATCGGACGGACTGAAGCTTTCTTT. The entire variable domain, with the rest obtained from reference TRBV5-6 and TRBJ1-1, is as follows: DAGVTQSPTHLIKTRGQQVTLRCSPKSGHDTVSWYQQALGQGPQFIFQYYEEEERQRGNFPDRFSGHQFPNYSSELNVNALLLGDSALYLCASSSRDIGRTEAFFGQGTRLTVV.

This clone was counted a few times. The CDR3 is CASSLVPPLAGQTYEQYF. CDR3 in DNA: TGTGCCAGCAGTTTAGTGCCCCCCCTAGCGGGGCAAACCTACGAGCAGTACTTC. The chain combines TRBV27 with TRBJ2-7; 9 bases map to TRBD2. The CDR3 extends over 18 amino acids. V lost 2 bases, J lost 2 bases, and 13 bases stayed unmatched. CDR1 and CDR2 (germline): MNHEY, SMNVEV (reference sequence).

This clone was observed a few times. This chain links TRBV9 with TRBJ2-5, with 10 nucleotides matching TRBD1. In germline, CDR1 is SGDLS, CDR2 YYNGEE. The CDR3 contains 15 residues. Trimming at V came to 4 bases and at J to 7 bases, leaving 10 bases not matched to a gene. The CDR3 coding sequence is TGTGCCAGCAGCCCGACCGGGACAGGGGTCCTGACCCAGTACTTC. Protein sequence: CASSPTGTGVLTQYF.

The CDR3 is CASSSRQGAAQEKLFF. CDR3 nucleotides: TGTGCCAGCAGCTCAAGGCAGGGGGCAGCGCAAGAAAAACTGTTTTTT. The gene calls are TRBV11-2 and TRBJ1-4, with 8 bases lining up with TRBD1. The CDR3 length is 16 residues. The V gene end was trimmed by 4 bases and the J gene end by 8 bases; junction bases not matched to a gene: 12. CDR1 SGHAT and CDR2 FQNNGV come from the germline V gene.

This clone was observed once. The rearrangement uses TRBV19 and TRBJ1-1; possibly TRBD1 for D (6 bases). The CDR3 runs 15 residues. The V end was cut by 4 bases, the J end by 0 bases, with 12 bases between. Germline loops: CDR1 LNHDA, CDR2 SQIVND (reference sequence). The CDR3 bases are TGTGCCAGTAGTACTACAGGGCGCTTGAACACTGAAGCTTTCTTT. This sequence encodes CASSTTGRLNTEAFF.

This chain links TRBV5-5 with TRBJ2-3; no definite D call. CDR1 and CDR2 (germline): SGHKS, YYEKEE (reference sequence). This CDR3 has 14 residues. Trimming took off 6 bases at V and 0 bases at J, with 11 bases between the two ends. The CDR3 DNA sequence: TGTGCCAGCAACGTAGAACGGAGCACAGATACGCAGTATTTT. It is translated as CASNVERSTDTQYF.

V and J are TRBV5-1 and TRBJ1-1, with D hard to call. This CDR3 is built from 13 residues. Germline loops: CDR1 SGHRS, CDR2 YFSETQ. V was clipped by 4 bases and J by 0 bases, with 7 bases between them. DNA of the CDR3: TGCGCCAGCAGCCCCGCGTTGAACACTGAAGCTTTCTTT. This translates into CASSPALNTEAFF. The full variable domain, with the rest looked up from reference TRBV5-1 and TRBJ1-1, is KAGVTQTPRYLIKTRGQQVTLSCSPISGHRSVSWYQQTPGQGLQFLFEYFSETQRNKGNFPGRFSGRQFSNSRSEMNVSTLELGDSALYLCASSPALNTEAFFGQGTRLTVV.

The J gene is TRBJ2-3, the V gene TRBV7-2; D is perhaps TRBD1 (7 bases). CDR1 is SGHTA, CDR2 FQGNSA, per germline. With 4 bases removed from V and 0 bases from J, the gap between germline ends came to 11 bases. CDR3 length equals 15 residues. The CDR3 is CASSWQGGSTDTQYF. The CDR3 region has the DNA TGTGCCAGCAGCTGGCAGGGGGGTAGCACAGATACGCAGTATTTT. The whole variable domain, remainder taken from reference TRBV7-2 and TRBJ2-3, is GAGVSQSPSNKVTEKGKDVELRCDPISGHTALYWYRQSLGQGLEFLIYFQGNSAPDKSGLPSDRFSAERTGGSVSTLTIQRTQQEDSAVYLCASSWQGGSTDTQYFGPGTRLTVL.

This chain joins TRBV19 and TRBJ2-4, with 11 bases that match TRBD1. Trimming took 1 base from V and 9 from J; bases not matched to a gene: 5. CDR3 length: 15 residues. Germline CDR1 and CDR2: LNHDA and SQIVND (reference sequence). The CDR3 nucleotides read TGTGCCAGTAGTATAGCGGGACAGGGGGAGGGCATTCAGTACTTC. Its translation is CASSIAGQGEGIQYF. Using reference TRBV19 and TRBJ2-4 for the parts outside the CDR3, the full variable domain is DGGITQSPKYLFRKEGQNVTLSCEQNLNHDAMYWYRQDPGQGLRLIYYSQIVNDFQKGDIAEGYSVSREKKESFPLTVTSAQKNPTAFYLCASSIAGQGEGIQYFGAGTRLSVL.

The chain has TRBV27 and TRBJ1-5, with D maybe TRBD1 (5 bases). This CDR3 region has 16 residues. Germline V gene lookup returns CDR1 MNHEY and CDR2 SMNVEV (reference sequence). Trimming stripped 5 bases from V and 3 bases from J, with 17 bases between. The CDR3 sequence: CASSKTGGGFNQPQHF. The CDR3 DNA sequence: TGTGCCAGCAGTAAAACTGGGGGGGGATTCAATCAGCCCCAGCATTTT.

The chain carries TRBV6-5 and TRBJ2-3; TRBD2 agrees at 7 bases. CDR1 MNHEY and CDR2 SVGAGI come from the germline V gene. With 0 bases clipped from V and 8 bases from J, the junction kept 11 bases outside the gene matches. This CDR3 has 16 amino acids. As DNA, the CDR3 is TGTGCCAGCAGTTACTCGCCCAGCGGGGCAGAAGGTACGCAGTATTTT. Translating it yields CASSYSPSGAEGTQYF.

V usage is TRBV5-1 and J usage is TRBJ2-7, with TRBD1 identical over 7 bases. Per germline, CDR1 SGHRS and CDR2 YFSETQ. This CDR3 region has 14 residues. V lost 0 bases to trimming and J lost 4 bases; unmatched junction nucleotides: 4. The CDR3 DNA reads as TGCGCCAGCAGCTTGGCCGGGACAGCTTACGAGCAGTACTTC. Translating it yields CASSLAGTAYEQYF.

This chain uses TRBV4-3 with TRBJ1-4; TRBD1 is a possible D gene (6 bases). In germline, CDR1 is LGHNA, CDR2 YSLEER. Trimming shortened V by 1 base and J by 8 bases, and 14 bases separated the two germline ends. This CDR3 is 15 amino acids long. CDR3 bases: TGCGCCAGCAGCCAAGTTCTACAGGGCCCAGAAAAACTGTTTTTT. It specifies CASSQVLQGPEKLFF.

This clone was recorded a few times. The chain employs TRBV28 and TRBJ1-5; D is ambiguous. Trimming removed 3 bases at V and 7 bases at J, with 13 bases between. The CDR3 runs 14 residues. Germline CDR1 and CDR2: MDHEN and SYDVKM. The CDR3 DNA sequence: TGTGCCAGCAGTTTTGGGAGCTATATCCAGCCCCAGCATTTT. It specifies CASSFGSYIQPQHF.